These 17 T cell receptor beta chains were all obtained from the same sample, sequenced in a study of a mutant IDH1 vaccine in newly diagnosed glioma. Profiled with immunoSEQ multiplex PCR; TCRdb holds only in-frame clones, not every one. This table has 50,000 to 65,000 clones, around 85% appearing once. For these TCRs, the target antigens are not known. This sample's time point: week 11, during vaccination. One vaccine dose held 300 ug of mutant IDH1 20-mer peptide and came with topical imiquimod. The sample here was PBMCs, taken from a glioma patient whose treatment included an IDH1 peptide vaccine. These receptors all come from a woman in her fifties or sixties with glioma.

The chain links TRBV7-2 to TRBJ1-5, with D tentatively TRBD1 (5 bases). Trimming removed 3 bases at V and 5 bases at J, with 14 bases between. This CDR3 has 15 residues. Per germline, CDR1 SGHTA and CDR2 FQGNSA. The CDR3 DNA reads TGTGCCAGCAGCTTGGGAGCGGGGCTTGATCAGCCCCAGCATTTT. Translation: CASSLGAGLDQPQHF.

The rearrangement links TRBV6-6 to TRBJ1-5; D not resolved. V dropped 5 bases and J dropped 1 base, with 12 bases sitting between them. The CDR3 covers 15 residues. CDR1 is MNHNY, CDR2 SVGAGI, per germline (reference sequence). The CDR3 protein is CASSPLAQSNQPQHF. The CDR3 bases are TGTGCCAGCAGTCCCCTGGCCCAAAGCAATCAGCCCCAGCATTTT.

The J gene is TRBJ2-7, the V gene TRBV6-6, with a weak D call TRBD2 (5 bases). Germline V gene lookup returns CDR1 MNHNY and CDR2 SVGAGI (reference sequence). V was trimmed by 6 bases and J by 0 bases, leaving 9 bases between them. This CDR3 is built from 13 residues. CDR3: CASRDGDSYEQYF. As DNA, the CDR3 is TGTGCCAGCAGGGACGGGGACTCCTACGAGCAGTACTTC.

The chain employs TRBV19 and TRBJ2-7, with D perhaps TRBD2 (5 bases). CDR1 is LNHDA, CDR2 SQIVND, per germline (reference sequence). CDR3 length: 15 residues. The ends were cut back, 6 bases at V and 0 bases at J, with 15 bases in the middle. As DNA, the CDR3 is TGTGCCAGTAGCAATGAGGGTTTTAGCTCCTACGAGCAGTACTTC. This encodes CASSNEGFSSYEQYF. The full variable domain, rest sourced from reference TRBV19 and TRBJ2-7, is DGGITQSPKYLFRKEGQNVTLSCEQNLNHDAMYWYRQDPGQGLRLIYYSQIVNDFQKGDIAEGYSVSREKKESFPLTVTSAQKNPTAFYLCASSNEGFSSYEQYFGPGTRLTVT.

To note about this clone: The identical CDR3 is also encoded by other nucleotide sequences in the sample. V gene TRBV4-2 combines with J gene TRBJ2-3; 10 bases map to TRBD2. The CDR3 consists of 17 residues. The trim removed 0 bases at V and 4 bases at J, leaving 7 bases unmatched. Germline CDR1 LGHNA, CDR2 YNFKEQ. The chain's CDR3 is CASSQDGAGGGSDTQYF. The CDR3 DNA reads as TGTGCCAGCAGCCAAGATGGAGCGGGGGGGGGTTCAGATACGCAGTATTTT.

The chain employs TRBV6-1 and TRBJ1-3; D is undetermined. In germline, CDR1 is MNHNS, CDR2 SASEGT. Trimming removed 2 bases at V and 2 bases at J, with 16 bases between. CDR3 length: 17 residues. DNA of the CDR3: TGTGCCAGCAGTGAAAAGCCTGGAGACGTCGCTGGAAACACCATATATTTT. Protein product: CASSEKPGDVAGNTIYF.

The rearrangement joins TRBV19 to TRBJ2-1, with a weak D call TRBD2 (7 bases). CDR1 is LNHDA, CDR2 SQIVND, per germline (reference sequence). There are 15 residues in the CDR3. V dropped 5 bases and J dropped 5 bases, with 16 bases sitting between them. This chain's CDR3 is CASSPRWGGHNEQFF. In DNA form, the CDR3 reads TGTGCCAGTAGTCCACGGTGGGGGGGCCACAATGAGCAGTTCTTC.

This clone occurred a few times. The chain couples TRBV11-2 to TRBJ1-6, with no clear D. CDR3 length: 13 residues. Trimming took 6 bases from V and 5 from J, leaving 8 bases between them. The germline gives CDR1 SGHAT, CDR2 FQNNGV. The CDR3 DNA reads TGTGCCAGCAGTCAGGTTAATAATTCACCCCTCCACTTT. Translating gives CASSQVNNSPLHF.

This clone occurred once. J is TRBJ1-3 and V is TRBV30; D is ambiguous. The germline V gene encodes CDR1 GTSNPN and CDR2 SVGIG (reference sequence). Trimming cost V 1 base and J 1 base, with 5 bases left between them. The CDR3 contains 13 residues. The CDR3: CAWSGDSGNTIYF. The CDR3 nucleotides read TGTGCCTGGAGTGGGGATTCTGGAAACACCATATATTTT.

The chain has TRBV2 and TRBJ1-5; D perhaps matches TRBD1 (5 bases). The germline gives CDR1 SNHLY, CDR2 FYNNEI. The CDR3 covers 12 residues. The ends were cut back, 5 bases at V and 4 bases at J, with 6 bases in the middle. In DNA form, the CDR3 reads TGTGCCAGCAGTAGACAGAATCAGCCCCAGCATTTT. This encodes CASSRQNQPQHF.

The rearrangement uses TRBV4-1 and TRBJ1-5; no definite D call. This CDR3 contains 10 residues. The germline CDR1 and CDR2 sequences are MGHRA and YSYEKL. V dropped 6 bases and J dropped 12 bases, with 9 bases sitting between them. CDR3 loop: CASSQKGQHF. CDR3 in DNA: TGCGCCAGCAGTCAAAAGGGCCAGCATTTT.

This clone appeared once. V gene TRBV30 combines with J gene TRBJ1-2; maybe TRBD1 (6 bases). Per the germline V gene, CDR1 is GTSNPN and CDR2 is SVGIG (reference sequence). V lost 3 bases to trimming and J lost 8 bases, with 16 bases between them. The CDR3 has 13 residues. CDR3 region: CAWSPGGPRGYTF. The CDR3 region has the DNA TGTGCCTGGAGCCCCGGGGGCCCTAGGGGCTACACCTTC.

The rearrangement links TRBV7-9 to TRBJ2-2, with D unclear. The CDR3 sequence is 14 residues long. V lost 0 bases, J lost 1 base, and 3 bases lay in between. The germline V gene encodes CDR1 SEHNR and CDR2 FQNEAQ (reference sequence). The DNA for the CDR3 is TGTGCCAGCAGCTTAGCAGGGAACACCGGGGAGCTGTTTTTT. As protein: CASSLAGNTGELFF.

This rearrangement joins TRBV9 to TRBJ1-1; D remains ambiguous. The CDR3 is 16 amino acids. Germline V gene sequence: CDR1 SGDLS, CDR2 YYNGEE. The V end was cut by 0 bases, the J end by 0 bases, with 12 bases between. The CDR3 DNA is TGTGCCAGCAGCGTAGGTAACCACCCGATGAACACTGAAGCTTTCTTT. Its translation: CASSVGNHPMNTEAFF. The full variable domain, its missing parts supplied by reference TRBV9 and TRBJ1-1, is DSGVTQTPKHLITATGQRVTLRCSPRSGDLSVYWYQQSLDQGLQFLIQYYNGEERAKGNILERFSAQQFPDLHSELNLSSLELGDSALYFCASSVGNHPMNTEAFFGQGTRLTVV.

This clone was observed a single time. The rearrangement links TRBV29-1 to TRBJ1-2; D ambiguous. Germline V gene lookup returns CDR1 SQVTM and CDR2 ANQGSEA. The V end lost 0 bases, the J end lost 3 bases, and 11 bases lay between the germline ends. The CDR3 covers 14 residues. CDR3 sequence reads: CSVEDSPYDYGYTF. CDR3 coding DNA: TGCAGCGTTGAAGACAGTCCGTACGACTATGGCTACACCTTC. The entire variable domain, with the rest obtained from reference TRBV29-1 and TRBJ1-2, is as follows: SAVISQKPSRDICQRGTSLTIQCQVDSQVTMMFWYRQQPGQSLTLIATANQGSEATYESGFVIDKFPISRPNLTFSTLTVSNMSPEDSSIYLCSVEDSPYDYGYTFGSGTRLTVV.

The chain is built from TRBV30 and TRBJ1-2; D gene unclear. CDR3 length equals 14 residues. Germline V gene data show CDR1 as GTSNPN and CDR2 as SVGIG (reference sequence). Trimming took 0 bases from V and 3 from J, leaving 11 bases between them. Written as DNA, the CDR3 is TGTGCCTGGAGTGTACAGTCGGCAGACTATGGCTACACCTTC. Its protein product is CAWSVQSADYGYTF.

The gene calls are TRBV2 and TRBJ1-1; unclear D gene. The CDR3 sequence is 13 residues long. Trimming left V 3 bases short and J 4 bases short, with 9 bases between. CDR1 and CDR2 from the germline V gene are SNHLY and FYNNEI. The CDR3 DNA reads TGTGCCAGCAGTGAGAAGGGTTTCACTGAAGCTTTCTTT. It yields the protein CASSEKGFTEAFF.